A single sample gave rise to the 10 T cell receptor beta chains below, sequenced in a study of CD8 T cells in Susac syndrome. RNA was extracted with the RNeasy kit, and a quantity of roughly 0.45 to 1 ug was reverse transcribed using random hexamers. From the immunoSEQ multiplex PCR reads, TCRdb called clonotypes with MiXCR, one entry per CDR3 protein. Of 160,000 or so distinct CDR3 sequences in the sample, 85% to 95% are singletons; the top ten hold roughly 0.16%. The sample comprised CD8+ T cells from PBMCs. The receptors come from a human donor with multiple sclerosis.

The chain carries TRBV25-1 and TRBJ1-5; no definite D call. Trimming removed 5 bases from V and 2 bases from J, with 7 bases in between. The CDR3 has 13 amino acids. Germline assignment: CDR1 MGHDK and CDR2 SYGVNS. The CDR3 bases are TGTGCCAGCAGTCGGGGAGGCAATCAGCCCCAGCATTTT. This translates into CASSRGGNQPQHF.

Notes on this clonotype: At one end, the junction sequence differs from germline, possibly due to a read error. V and J are TRBV11-2 and TRBJ2-7; 10 positions agree with TRBD1. Germline values: CDR1 SGHAT, CDR2 FQNNGV. This CDR3 is 16 amino acids long. In nucleotides, the CDR3 is TGTGCCAGCAGCCTAGACCCCGGGACAGGGGTCCACGAGCAGTACTTC. Its translation is CASSLDPGTGVHEQYF.

The chain combines TRBV6-1 with TRBJ2-7; TRBD1 might be the D (6 bases). Germline V gives CDR1 MNHNS, CDR2 SASEGT. V was shortened by 7 bases and J by 0 bases, with 16 bases between the two germline ends. The CDR3 spans 15 residues. CDR3 residues: CASTVSRTASYEQYF. CDR3 coding DNA: TGTGCCAGCACAGTCTCGAGGACAGCCTCCTACGAGCAGTACTTC.

The chain joins TRBV3-1 to TRBJ1-1; D is ambiguous. The V gene's germline CDR1 is LGHDT and CDR2 YNNKEL (reference sequence). The CDR3 has 15 amino acids. The V end lost 6 bases, the J end lost 5 bases, and 19 bases lay between the germline ends. The CDR3 protein is CASRRSKVRWTEAFF. DNA of the CDR3: TGTGCCAGCAGACGTAGTAAGGTGCGATGGACTGAAGCTTTCTTT.

J is TRBJ2-1 and V is TRBV7-9, with TRBD2 identical over 9 bases. CDR3 length: 14 amino acids. V lost 4 bases to trimming and J lost 5 bases; unmatched junction nucleotides: 3. Germline V gives CDR1 SEHNR, CDR2 FQNEAQ (reference sequence). The CDR3 coding sequence is TGTGCCAGCAGCTCCTGGACTAGCGACAATGAGCAGTTCTTC. Protein: CASSSWTSDNEQFF.

This clonotype showed up just once. The chain recombines TRBV20-1 with TRBJ1-2, with D uncertain. Trimming removed 3 bases at V and 3 bases at J, with 5 bases between. CDR3 length: 11 amino acids. Germline V gene sequence: CDR1 DFQATT, CDR2 SNEGSKA (reference sequence). The CDR3 sequence: CSASSYYGYTF. The CDR3 nucleotides are TGCAGTGCTAGTAGCTACTATGGCTACACCTTC.

This clonotype was recorded once. The V gene is TRBV2, the J gene TRBJ2-3; no reliable D call. The CDR3 runs 16 residues. Germline V gene data show CDR1 as SNHLY and CDR2 as FYNNEI. Deletions cut 0 bases from V and 3 bases from J, with 13 bases between. CDR3 nucleotides: TGTGCCAGCAGTGAAGCCCTCAGCATTGGTACAGATACGCAGTATTTT. Protein: CASSEALSIGTDTQYF.

CDR3 coding DNA: TGTGCCAGCAGTTTCTCCGGGACAGGTGCCTACGAGCAGTACTTC. Protein: CASSFSGTGAYEQYF. The chain uses TRBV28 and TRBJ2-7; 8 nucleotides align to TRBD1. CDR1 is MDHEN and CDR2 is SYDVKM in the germline V gene. V lost 3 bases and J lost 2; bases outside the gene matches: 6. The CDR3 consists of 15 residues. Filled out from reference TRBV28 and TRBJ2-7, the complete variable domain reads DVKVTQSSRYLVKRTGEKVFLECVQDMDHENMFWYRQDPGLGLRLIYFSYDVKMKEKGDIPEGYSVSREKKERFSLILESASTNQTSMYLCASSFSGTGAYEQYFGPGTRLTVT.

The genes are TRBV20-1 and TRBJ1-1, with a weak D call TRBD1 (6 bases). Germline loops: CDR1 DFQATT, CDR2 SNEGSKA (reference sequence). The CDR3 extends over 13 amino acids. Trimming stripped 5 bases from V and 0 bases from J, with 10 bases between. CDR3: CSASDRLNTEAFF. CDR3 nucleotide sequence: TGCAGTGCTTCGGACAGACTGAACACTGAAGCTTTCTTT.

The chain has TRBV4-1 and TRBJ2-1, with a tentative D call TRBD1 (6 bases). CDR3 length: 14 residues. Germline loops: CDR1 MGHRA, CDR2 YSYEKL. The V and J ends lost 8 bases and 5 bases respectively, with 16 bases between them. The CDR3 here is CASGYQGQDNEQFF. In DNA, the CDR3 is TGCGCCAGCGGATATCAGGGGCAAGACAATGAGCAGTTCTTC.